The 30 T cell receptor beta chains presented below share a single source sample, sequenced in a study of post-analysis software for immune sequencing data (dated by TCRdb to 2015 to 2017). Their specific antigens are unknown. General study outcomes and caveats: Significantly higher frequencies in patients than in controls were found for roughly five TRBV segments, including TRBV5-6, TRBV5-1 and TRBV20-1.

The method was PCR. Reads for this sample came from an Illumina HiSeq 2500. To reduce PCR and sequencing biases, unique molecular identifiers were incorporated into the TCR beta cDNA libraries. The raw public data were reprocessed by TCRdb itself: fastp quality trimming at Q25, MiXCR clonotype calling, in-frame beta chains only. When rows share a CDR3 protein, they turn into one entry using the most common DNA and genes. The sample data list about 400,000 distinct CDR3 sequences, and about a third of these were observed just once. The ten largest account for over 10% of the sample. Specimen: blood. The receptors shown here come from a girl between 5 and 17 years old with multiple sclerosis.

In this sample, this clonotype turned up a few times. V and J are TRBV12-3 or TRBV12-4 and TRBJ2-1, with TRBD2 identical over 9 bases. V lost 7 bases, J lost 9 bases, and 16 bases stayed unmatched. This CDR3 is 16 amino acids long. CDR3 sequence reads: CASIHQEASGASEQFF. The CDR3 DNA follows: TGTGCCAGCATTCATCAGGAGGCTAGCGGGGCAAGTGAGCAGTTCTTC.

The CDR3 loop is CASSLWDGELFF. For the CDR3, the DNA is TGTGCCAGCAGTTTGTGGGACGGGGAGCTGTTTTTT. V and J are TRBV12-3 or TRBV12-4 and TRBJ2-2; D remains ambiguous. The V end lost 3 bases, the J end lost 7 bases, and 6 bases lay between the germline ends. The CDR3 covers 12 residues.

This clonotype occurred once. This sequence joins TRBV7-3 and TRBJ1-1; possible D gene TRBD1, 6 bases. Germline values: CDR1 SGHTA, CDR2 FQGTGA. CDR3 length: 14 amino acids. Trimming shortened V by 3 bases and J by 5 bases, and 13 bases separated the two germline ends. The CDR3 here is CASSFKGGGTEAFF. The CDR3 DNA reads as TGTGCCAGCAGCTTCAAAGGAGGGGGAACTGAAGCTTTCTTT.

The chain employs TRBV29-1 and TRBJ2-1; the D call may be TRBD1 or TRBD2 (5 bases each). The germline gives CDR1 SQVTM, CDR2 ANQGSEA. This CDR3 comprises 13 residues. V was clipped by 8 bases and J by 2 bases, with 13 bases between them. The CDR3 DNA reads as TGCAGCCTTCGGGACCAGACCTACAATGAGCAGTTCTTC. Translating it yields CSLRDQTYNEQFF.

The genes are TRBV5-1 and TRBJ2-1; possible D gene TRBD2, 5 bases. Germline CDR1 and CDR2: SGHRS and YFSETQ. This CDR3 comprises 15 residues. Trimming took off 0 bases at V and 4 bases at J, with 11 bases between the two ends. CDR3 in amino acids: CASSLEAVGYNEQFF. The CDR3 DNA reads as TGCGCCAGCAGCTTGGAAGCGGTGGGGTACAATGAGCAGTTCTTC. Together with reference TRBV5-1 and TRBJ2-1, the CDR3 gives the full variable domain: KAGVTQTPRYLIKTRGQQVTLSCSPISGHRSVSWYQQTPGQGLQFLFEYFSETQRNKGNFPGRFSGRQFSNSRSEMNVSTLELGDSALYLCASSLEAVGYNEQFFGPGTRLTVL.

This clonotype was found a few times. This rearrangement joins TRBV4-3 to TRBJ1-4, with TRBD1 as a possible D gene (6 bases). CDR1 is LGHNA and CDR2 is YSLEER in the germline V gene. Deletions cut 4 bases from V and 8 bases from J, with 8 bases between. The CDR3 has 12 amino acids. CDR3 in DNA: TGCGCCAGCAGCCTCCAGGGGGAAAAACTGTTTTTT. Residues: CASSLQGEKLFF.

This chain links TRBV4-3 with TRBJ2-1; D gene uncertain. CDR3 length: 14 amino acids. V dropped 1 base and J dropped 5 bases, with 9 bases sitting between them. CDR1 and CDR2 (germline): LGHNA, YSLEER. CDR3 protein: CASSQGPGNNEQFF. The CDR3 DNA is TGCGCCAGCAGCCAAGGTCCAGGAAACAATGAGCAGTTCTTC.

This clonotype showed up many times. The rearrangement joins TRBV18 to TRBJ2-1; 7 bases fit TRBD1. CDR1 and CDR2 (germline): KGHSH, LQKENI. J gave up 9 bases and V 1 base, and 3 bases lay outside the gene matches. CDR3 length: 13 residues. CDR3 nucleotide sequence: TGTGCCAGCTCACCACAGGGGGCCGGTGAGCAGTTCTTC. Its protein product is CASSPQGAGEQFF.

The sample holds a few counts of this clonotype. The chain employs TRBV12-3 or TRBV12-4 and TRBJ1-5; D uncertain. The V end lost 2 bases, the J end lost 4 bases, and 9 bases lay between the germline ends. The CDR3 covers 14 residues. This chain's CDR3 is CASSLSVYNQPQHF. The CDR3 bases are TGTGCCAGCAGTTTATCAGTGTATAATCAGCCCCAGCATTTT.

The gene calls are TRBV6-5 and TRBJ1-1; 10 bases are shared with TRBD1. Germline loops: CDR1 MNHEY, CDR2 SVGAGI. With V trimmed by 4 bases and J by 11 bases, 7 bases remained unmatched. The CDR3 consists of 13 residues. CDR3 coding DNA: TGTGCCAGCAGTTCGAGACAGGGGGCCTCTGCTTTCTTT. It codes for CASSSRQGASAFF.

V and J are TRBV2 and TRBJ1-1; tentative D call: TRBD1 (6 bases). V was trimmed by 6 bases and J by 11 bases, leaving 16 bases between them. Germline V lookup: CDR1 SNHLY, CDR2 FYNNEI. The CDR3 totals 12 residues. This CDR3 is CASRDIQGTAFF. In nucleotides, the CDR3 is TGTGCCAGCAGAGACATACAGGGAACGGCTTTCTTT.

This clonotype has just a few counts. The gene calls are TRBV10-1 and TRBJ2-1, with 7 bases lining up with TRBD1. The CDR3 loop spans 15 amino acids. Per the germline V gene, CDR1 is WNHNN and CDR2 is SYGVQD (reference sequence). The V gene end was trimmed by 2 bases and the J gene end by 7 bases; junction bases not matched to a gene: 8. CDR3 region: CASSEEQGRGNEQFF. The CDR3 nucleotides read TGCGCCAGCAGTGAGGAACAGGGGCGAGGTAATGAGCAGTTCTTC.

This clonotype was observed many times. V and J are TRBV6-6 and TRBJ2-3; 9 bases map to TRBD1. The CDR3 totals 15 residues. Germline trimming cut 6 bases from V and 2 bases from J; bases unmatched to any gene: 6. The V gene's germline CDR1 is MNHNY and CDR2 SVGAGI (reference sequence). The chain's CDR3 is CASSQGQGVTDTQYF. For the CDR3, the DNA is TGTGCCAGCAGCCAGGGACAGGGAGTCACAGATACGCAGTATTTT.

This clonotype was observed a handful of times. The chain is built from TRBV5-6 and TRBJ1-2; D might be TRBD1 (6 bases). Germline-derived CDR1 and CDR2 are SGHDT and YYEEEE. The CDR3 sequence is 19 residues long. V lost 3 bases, J lost 0 bases, and 24 bases lay in between. The CDR3 DNA is TGTGCCAGCAGCTACGTCCCAGGGGATCCCTCCCGTTCTAACTATGGCTACACCTTC. Translated: CASSYVPGDPSRSNYGYTF.

This clonotype has a handful of counts. V is TRBV24-1 and J is TRBJ2-3, with TRBD1 identical over 8 bases. The CDR3 has 16 residues. Trimming removed 4 bases from V and 4 bases from J; junction bases left unmatched: 9. CDR1 and CDR2 from the germline V gene are KGHDR and SFDVKD. CDR3 DNA sequence: TGTGCCACCAGTGACCCTAGACAGGGGAGGCCAGATACGCAGTATTTT. It yields the protein CATSDPRQGRPDTQYF.

CDR3 in DNA: TGTGCCATCAGGGGTGACAGGGGGATCTCTGGAAACACCATATATTTT. This translates into CAIRGDRGISGNTIYF. The J gene is TRBJ1-3, the V gene TRBV10-3; 9 bases line up with TRBD1. This CDR3 comprises 16 residues. Germline V lookup: CDR1 ENHRY, CDR2 SYGVKD. V lost 6 bases, J lost 0 bases, and 6 bases stayed unmatched.

The chain is built from TRBV12-3 or TRBV12-4 and TRBJ1-3; D gene unclear. V lost 1 base and J lost 0, with 7 bases in between. The CDR3 is 15 residues long. The CDR3: CASSLGQNSGNTIYF. The CDR3 coding sequence is TGTGCCAGCAGTTTAGGGCAGAACTCTGGAAACACCATATATTTT.

For this clonotype: The conserved phenylalanine or tryptophan is not found at the CDR3 terminus, so this likely reflects a read error. V is TRBV5-5 and J is TRBJ2-7; D is ambiguous. CDR3 length equals 15 residues. Trimming cost V 0 bases and J 3 bases, with 13 bases left between them. Germline V CDR1 and CDR2: SGHKS, YYEKEE (reference sequence). The CDR3: CASSLGGSLNYEQYI. The CDR3 nucleotides are TGTGCCAGCAGCTTGGGAGGCAGCTTGAACTACGAGCAGTACATC.

This rearrangement joins TRBV23-1 to TRBJ1-1, with unresolved D. TRBV23-1 is recorded as an ORF, its role being uncertain. CDR3 length: 15 amino acids. V lost 4 bases, J lost 3 bases, and 15 bases lay in between. CDR3 amino acids: CASSRTTTVDTEAFF. The CDR3, as DNA: TGCGCCAGCAGTCGCACAACCACGGTGGACACTGAAGCTTTCTTT.

J is TRBJ2-1 and V is TRBV7-2; the match to TRBD1 covers 10 bases. V lost 1 base, J lost 7 bases, and 7 bases stayed unmatched. The CDR3 length is 16 residues. Germline V gives CDR1 SGHTA, CDR2 FQGNSA. CDR3 region: CASSLGPGQGFNEQFF. DNA for the CDR3: TGTGCCAGCAGCTTAGGCCCGGGACAGGGGTTTAATGAGCAGTTCTTC.

J is TRBJ2-1 and V is TRBV6-5; 12 bases are shared with TRBD2. CDR1 and CDR2 from the germline V gene are MNHEY and SVGAGI. With V trimmed by 5 bases and J by 10 bases, 0 bases remained unmatched. The CDR3 runs to 12 residues. CDR3 nucleotide sequence: TGTGCCAGCAGTACTAGCGGGGGGGAGCAGTTCTTC. Translated, it gives CASSTSGGEQFF.

This clonotype was seen a handful of times. The rearrangement uses TRBV11-1 and TRBJ2-1, with 8 bases aligning to TRBD2. Germline V gives CDR1 SGHAT, CDR2 FQDESV (reference sequence). This CDR3 comprises 14 residues. V shed 5 bases, J shed 4 bases, and the junction held 4 bases outside the gene matches. The CDR3 DNA reads TGTGCCAGCAGCCCAGCGGGGGCGTACAATGAGCAGTTCTTC. Translated, it gives CASSPAGAYNEQFF. The variable domain in full, with the rest retrieved from reference TRBV11-1 and TRBJ2-1, is EAEVAQSPRYKITEKSQAVAFWCDPISGHATLYWYRQILGQGPELLVQFQDESVVDDSQLPKDRFSAERLKGVDSTLKIQPAELGDSAMYLCASSPAGAYNEQFFGPGTRLTVL.

The chain links TRBV12-3 or TRBV12-4 to TRBJ1-4; possible D gene TRBD1, 5 bases. V dropped 5 bases and J dropped 4 bases, with 17 bases sitting between them. The CDR3 is 16 amino acids. The CDR3 sequence is CASSPIGAGYNEKLFF. The CDR3 coding sequence is TGTGCCAGCAGTCCAATAGGGGCAGGATATAATGAAAAACTGTTTTTT.

This clonotype has just a few counts. The rearrangement links TRBV5-1 to TRBJ2-1; the D gene is possibly TRBD2 (6 bases). This CDR3 has 14 amino acids. In germline, CDR1 is SGHRS, CDR2 YFSETQ. V dropped 3 bases and J dropped 5 bases, with 12 bases sitting between them. The CDR3 region has the DNA TGCGCCAGCAGCTCCCAGGCTAGCGACAATGAGCAGTTCTTC. Amino acids: CASSSQASDNEQFF.

The count of this clonotype is one. This chain links TRBV12-3 or TRBV12-4 with TRBJ2-2; perhaps TRBD1 as D (7 bases). The CDR3 contains 15 residues. V was pared by 7 bases and J by 4 bases, with 16 bases between. DNA for the CDR3: TGTGCCAGCACCCCTCAGGGGGGCCGCACCGGGGAGCTGTTTTTT. It codes for CASTPQGGRTGELFF.

This rearrangement joins TRBV4-1 to TRBJ1-1; the D gene is possibly TRBD1 (5 bases). This CDR3 has 17 amino acids. The germline V gene encodes CDR1 MGHRA and CDR2 YSYEKL. Trimming pared 0 bases from V and 1 base from J, leaving 15 bases between. The CDR3 spells CASSQEPGGARNTEAFF. In DNA, the CDR3 is TGCGCCAGCAGCCAAGAACCTGGAGGGGCCAGGAACACTGAAGCTTTCTTT.

The rearrangement uses TRBV7-9 and TRBJ2-7, with a tentative D call TRBD1 (6 bases). CDR1 and CDR2 (germline): SEHNR, FQNEAQ (reference sequence). This CDR3 is 15 amino acids long. With 4 bases removed from V and 2 bases from J, the gap between germline ends came to 15 bases. CDR3 loop: CASSSPDRPTYEQYF. For the CDR3, the DNA is TGTGCCAGCAGCTCCCCGGACAGACCCACCTACGAGCAGTACTTC.

This clonotype occurred once. A read error may account for a junction end that differs from germline. The chain carries TRBV11-2 and TRBJ1-6; D ambiguous. Per the germline V gene, CDR1 is SGHAT and CDR2 is FQNNGV. The CDR3 length is 14 residues. The CDR3 reads CASSFRSRDSPPHF. For the CDR3, the DNA is TGTGCCAGCAGCTTTCGAAGCCGGGATTCACCCCCCCACTTT.

The chain employs TRBV6-1 and TRBJ2-7; tentatively, D is TRBD1 (6 bases). V lost 6 bases and J lost 2, with 14 bases in between. The germline V gene encodes CDR1 MNHNS and CDR2 SASEGT. The CDR3 has 14 amino acids. The CDR3 protein is CASSYTGIPYEQYF. The CDR3 DNA sequence: TGTGCCAGCAGCTACACAGGGATTCCCTACGAGCAGTACTTC.

This clonotype was counted only a few times. One end of the junction is discordant with germline, which a read error may explain. The chain joins TRBV7-6 to TRBJ2-6; the D is unclear. This CDR3 is built from 18 residues. Germline loops: CDR1 SGHVS, CDR2 FNYEAQ. CDR3 protein: CARSLSASRSSGANVLTF. The CDR3 DNA is TGTGCCCGCAGCTTATCAGCCTCCAGGAGTTCTGGGGCCAACGTCCTGACTTTC.